The clone carrying this T cell receptor beta chain turned up a few times. These data are taken from a study of blood T cell repertoires in COVID-19. The germline gives CDR1 SGHRS, CDR2 YFSETQ. The CDR3 covers 14 residues. The V and J ends lost 1 base and 4 bases respectively, with 11 bases between them. Only in-frame clones appear in the TCRdb table, and some are missing; sequencing was by immunoSEQ multiplex PCR. The sample holds 9,000 to 10,000 clones, around 78% seen once. This clonotype was sampled from a human donor in a cohort sampled during active COVID-19. Sequencing used peripheral blood. The chain employs TRBV5-1 and TRBJ1-1; tentative D call: TRBD1 (5 bases). Here the CDR3 DNA reads TGCGCCAGCAGCTTGAAGGGGATCGGCACTGAAGCTTTCTTT. Protein sequence: CASSLKGIGTEAFF.